This T cell receptor beta chain was captured by sequencing in a study of OX40 agonist ivuxolimab in advanced cancers. For the study at large: With a range of roughly 20 to 85, age averaged 60 years, and 75% to 90% were male.

Of note for this clone: Its antigen is unidentified.

Study-level findings and limits: CD8+ T cells averaged more expanded clones than CD4+.

The CDR3 is 13 residues long. Per the germline V gene, CDR1 is KGHSH and CDR2 is LQKENI. V was clipped by 6 bases and J by 2 bases, with 10 bases between them. TCRdb's table, derived via immunoSEQ multiplex PCR, lists solely in-frame clones and lacks some. The table shows around 76,000 clones, with roughly nine tenths occurring only once. This TCR came from an adult with an advanced solid tumor such as melanoma, head and neck, liver or kidney cancer. Sample: CD4+ or CD8+ T cells sorted from blood, taken in a trial of the OX40 agonist ivuxolimab. The genes are TRBV18 and TRBJ1-1; tentatively, D is TRBD1 (5 bases). Here the CDR3 reads CASSRTGNTEAFF. CDR3 coding DNA: TGTGCCAGCTCCCGTACAGGTAACACTGAAGCTTTCTTT.